This passage covers 20 T cell receptor beta chains from one sample sequenced in a study of shared clonotypes between healthy human individuals. Profiled with immunoSEQ multiplex PCR; TCRdb holds only in-frame clones, not every one. The table lists some 1,600,000 clones, approximately 98% of them singletons. Sequencing was done on a sample of naive CD4+ T cells sorted from blood. Noted subset: CD45RA+ positively selected. These receptors all come from a man younger than 45 in good health.

The gene calls are TRBV27 and TRBJ2-7, with TRBD1 matching 8 bases. V lost 6 bases to trimming and J lost 4 bases; unmatched junction nucleotides: 11. The germline CDR1 and CDR2 sequences are MNHEY and SMNVEV (reference sequence). The CDR3 is 15 residues long. The CDR3 loop is CASSEGQGLSYEQYF. The CDR3 coding sequence is TGTGCCAGCAGCGAAGGACAGGGTCTAAGTTACGAGCAGTACTTC.

This chain uses TRBV28 with TRBJ2-1; the D is unclear. The CDR3 contains 16 residues. The V and J ends lost 5 bases and 2 bases respectively, with 16 bases between them. In germline, CDR1 is MDHEN, CDR2 SYDVKM. This chain's CDR3 is CASSTIWPLTYNEQFF. The CDR3 nucleotides are TGTGCCAGCAGTACCATTTGGCCATTAACCTACAATGAGCAGTTCTTC. Supplemented by reference TRBV28 and TRBJ2-1, the full variable domain reads DVKVTQSSRYLVKRTGEKVFLECVQDMDHENMFWYRQDPGLGLRLIYFSYDVKMKEKGDIPEGYSVSREKKERFSLILESASTNQTSMYLCASSTIWPLTYNEQFFGPGTRLTVL.

The CDR3 reads CAISEFQGHEQYF. CDR3 coding DNA: TGTGCCATCAGTGAATTTCAGGGACACGAGCAGTACTTC. The V call is TRBV10-3, the J call TRBJ2-7, with D possibly being TRBD1 or TRBD2 (5 bases each). The CDR3 runs 13 residues. Trimming removed 3 bases from V and 5 bases from J, with 11 bases in between. From germline, CDR1 is ENHRY and CDR2 SYGVKD.

The gene calls are TRBV5-6 and TRBJ1-2, with D possibly matching TRBD1 (5 bases). The CDR3 length is 14 residues. Germline V lookup: CDR1 SGHDT, CDR2 YYEEEE. Trimming pared 0 bases from V and 3 bases from J, leaving 9 bases between. CDR3 DNA sequence: TGTGCCAGCAGCTTGGGACAGCTTTACTATGGCTACACCTTC. Encoded protein: CASSLGQLYYGYTF.

The rearrangement joins TRBV6-5 to TRBJ1-1; D is possibly TRBD1 (6 bases). Germline loops: CDR1 MNHEY, CDR2 SVGAGI. Trimming took off 7 bases at V and 11 bases at J, with 17 bases between the two ends. The length of the CDR3 is 12 residues. The CDR3 bases are TGTGCCAGCACTCACCAGGGGTACGGGGCTTTCTTT. As protein: CASTHQGYGAFF.

This clone has a single count. This rearrangement joins TRBV5-1 to TRBJ2-7; 10 positions match TRBD1. CDR1 and CDR2 from the germline V gene are SGHRS and YFSETQ. Trimming removed 2 bases from V and 5 bases from J; junction bases left unmatched: 7. The CDR3 contains 15 residues. The CDR3 bases are TGCGCCAGCAGCTTACCAGGGACAGGGGCCCACGAGCAGTACTTC. Amino acid sequence: CASSLPGTGAHEQYF. Filled out from reference TRBV5-1 and TRBJ2-7, the complete variable domain reads KAGVTQTPRYLIKTRGQQVTLSCSPISGHRSVSWYQQTPGQGLQFLFEYFSETQRNKGNFPGRFSGRQFSNSRSEMNVSTLELGDSALYLCASSLPGTGAHEQYFGPGTRLTVT.

The J gene is TRBJ2-7, the V gene TRBV5-1, with D perhaps matching TRBD1 (6 bases). The CDR3 contains 15 residues. Between the trimmed V and J ends, which lost 0 bases and 6 bases, there was a span of 16 bases. Germline CDR1 reads SGHRS; CDR2 reads YFSETQ. The CDR3 sequence is CASSLDRAGVGEQYF. The CDR3 DNA follows: TGCGCCAGCAGCTTGGATCGGGCAGGGGTTGGCGAGCAGTACTTC. Based on the CDR3 plus reference TRBV5-1 and TRBJ2-7, the full variable domain is KAGVTQTPRYLIKTRGQQVTLSCSPISGHRSVSWYQQTPGQGLQFLFEYFSETQRNKGNFPGRFSGRQFSNSRSEMNVSTLELGDSALYLCASSLDRAGVGEQYFGPGTRLTVT.

This clone was recorded only once. The CDR3: CASSQPVAGRSTDTQYF. DNA of the CDR3: TGCGCCAGCAGCCAACCCGTAGCGGGACGTAGCACAGATACGCAGTATTTT. This chain joins TRBV4-1 and TRBJ2-3; 8 positions match TRBD2. The CDR3 is 17 residues long. Germline lookup yields CDR1 MGHRA and CDR2 YSYEKL. J lost 0 bases, V lost 2 bases, and 7 bases had no gene match.

The chain recombines TRBV7-6 with TRBJ1-4, with D tentatively TRBD1 (6 bases). The CDR3 is made up of 15 amino acids. Trimming pared 3 bases from V and 7 bases from J, leaving 15 bases between. The germline V gene encodes CDR1 SGHVS and CDR2 FNYEAQ. CDR3 sequence (DNA): TGTGCCAGCAGCTTGTCACCGGGGGGCAGTGAAAAACTGTTTTTT. Translated, it gives CASSLSPGGSEKLFF. Full variable domain (rest looked up from reference TRBV7-6 and TRBJ1-4): GAGVSQSPRYKVTKRGQDVALRCDPISGHVSLYWYRQALGQGPEFLTYFNYEAQQDKSGLPNDRFSAERPEGSISTLTIQRTEQRDSAMYRCASSLSPGGSEKLFFGSGTQLSVL.

The J gene is TRBJ2-1, the V gene TRBV11-2; 7 bases agree with TRBD2. The V segment lost 5 bases and the J segment 7 bases; nucleotides outside the gene matches: 11. CDR3 size: 15 residues. Per germline, CDR1 SGHAT and CDR2 FQNNGV. The CDR3 nucleotides are TGTGCCAGCAGCGCTCGACTAGCAGCCGAAAATGAGCAGTTCTTC. This gives the protein CASSARLAAENEQFF.

The chain carries TRBV7-6 and TRBJ2-7; D remains unclear. This CDR3 contains 17 residues. Germline CDR1 reads SGHVS; CDR2 reads FNYEAQ. Deletions cut 2 bases from V and 2 bases from J, with 19 bases between. CDR3 amino acids: CASSLNEKWRKTYEQYF. The CDR3 region has the DNA TGTGCCAGCAGCTTAAACGAGAAGTGGCGGAAGACCTACGAGCAGTACTTC.

This clone was seen just once. The rearrangement links TRBV15 to TRBJ2-1; D call uncertain. The CDR3 is made up of 15 amino acids. The V end was cut by 3 bases, the J end by 0 bases, with 9 bases between. Germline assignment: CDR1 LNHNV and CDR2 YYDKDF (reference sequence). The CDR3 DNA reads TGTGCCACCAGCAGGGATAAGAGCTCCTACAATGAGCAGTTCTTC. Its translation: CATSRDKSSYNEQFF.

The V call is TRBV27, the J call TRBJ2-2; D may be TRBD2 (6 bases). V dropped 3 bases and J dropped 7 bases, with 15 bases sitting between them. The CDR3 has 15 residues. The germline V gene has CDR1 MNHEY and CDR2 SMNVEV (reference sequence). The CDR3 DNA follows: TGTGCCAGCAGTTTTCGGACTATTGGCGTCGGGGAGCTGTTTTTT. Protein: CASSFRTIGVGELFF.

This chain joins TRBV18 and TRBJ2-1, with TRBD1 matching over 9 bases. Looked up from germline, CDR1 is KGHSH and CDR2 is LQKENI. The CDR3 covers 17 residues. V was clipped by 0 bases and J by 5 bases; unmatched bases: 8. CDR3 coding DNA: TGTGCCAGCTCACCACCCAGCAGGGGGACAGGGAACAATGAGCAGTTCTTC. This translates into CASSPPSRGTGNNEQFF.

The chain uses TRBV27 and TRBJ1-5; 9 nucleotides match TRBD1. The CDR3 runs 21 residues. Germline CDR1 and CDR2: MNHEY and SMNVEV (reference sequence). V gave up 1 base and J gave up 3 bases; unmatched junction bases: 19. CDR3 DNA: TGTGCCAGCAGTTTATATTATTCGGTGGACAGGGGTCTCCCAGACAATCAGCCCCAGCATTTT. It specifies CASSLYYSVDRGLPDNQPQHF.

The chain uses TRBV7-8 and TRBJ1-4, with D perhaps TRBD1 (6 bases). V lost 3 bases and J 7 bases, leaving 12 bases between the germline ends. The CDR3 contains 14 residues. Germline assignment: CDR1 SGHVS and CDR2 FQNEAQ. The chain's CDR3 is CASSLQGFFEKLFF. In DNA form, the CDR3 reads TGTGCCAGCAGCTTGCAGGGGTTTTTTGAAAAACTGTTTTTT.

The V gene is TRBV6-8, the J gene TRBJ1-5; 10 bases line up with TRBD1. Unmatched junction bases numbered 5, after V lost 6 bases and J lost 6 bases. From germline, CDR1 is MNHGY and CDR2 SAAAGT. The CDR3 consists of 14 residues. The CDR3 region is CASRGTGDPQPQHF. CDR3 DNA sequence: TGTGCCAGCAGGGGGACAGGGGATCCTCAGCCCCAGCATTTT.

The chain uses TRBV9 and TRBJ2-3; tentatively, D is TRBD1 (5 bases). CDR3 length equals 14 residues. The V gene's germline CDR1 is SGDLS and CDR2 YYNGEE. V was clipped by 1 base and J by 2 bases, with 8 bases between them. CDR3 loop: CASSVKGITDTQYF. In DNA form, the CDR3 reads TGTGCCAGCAGCGTAAAGGGGATCACAGATACGCAGTATTTT.

This clone was counted a single time. The J gene is TRBJ1-5, the V gene TRBV15; the D is unclear. Trimming took 5 bases from V and 3 from J, leaving 8 bases between them. CDR1 is LNHNV, CDR2 YYDKDF, per germline (reference sequence). This CDR3 spans 13 amino acids. This CDR3 reads CATSGRNNQPQHF. CDR3 sequence (DNA): TGTGCCACCAGCGGCAGGAACAATCAGCCCCAGCATTTT.

To note about this clone: Distinct nucleotide sequences in the sample also encode this CDR3. The chain has TRBV18 and TRBJ1-1; 7 positions agree with TRBD1. Germline V CDR1 and CDR2: KGHSH, LQKENI. The CDR3 spans 12 residues. Trimming took 6 bases from V and 8 from J; bases not matched to a gene: 6. Here the CDR3 reads CASSPTGTEAFF. Here the CDR3 DNA reads TGTGCCAGCTCCCCGACAGGGACCGAAGCTTTCTTT.